This T cell receptor (beta chain) was found in a study of blood T cells in healthy people across ages. In germline, CDR1 is DFQATT, CDR2 SNEGSKA (reference sequence). V dropped 0 bases and J dropped 5 bases, with 10 bases sitting between them. This CDR3 is 13 amino acids long. Through a sample-barcoded 5' primer and a J-beta primer mix, a second PCR was run for about 6 to 11 cycles. A single record per CDR3 protein comes from TCRdb applying MiXCR to the 5' RACE reads. Among 1.5 million to 2 million distinct CDR3 sequences listed, about two fifths were seen once. Source material: blood. The chain combines TRBV20-1 with TRBJ2-5, with unresolved D. The clonotype comes from a human donor in good health. CDR3 DNA: TGCAGTGCTAGAGATGGGGTTGCGGAGACCCAGTACTTC. This sequence encodes CSARDGVAETQYF.